Below, 23 T cell receptor beta chains from the same sample are listed, as sequenced in a study of T-cell reconstitution after alpha-beta-depleted transplantation in children. Preparing the TCRbeta library involved the use of unique molecular identifiers. TCRdb analysed the PCR reads with MiXCR anew, one entry per CDR3 protein. The data show about 980,000 distinct CDR3 sequences, about 29% seen once. The material sequenced was PBMCs, mostly from graft donor cells, taken 360 days after TCRalphabeta/CD19-depleted stem cell transplant. These receptors all come from a boy younger than two who had a stem cell transplant for SCID, so the T cells may come from the graft donor.

The V gene is TRBV5-5, the J gene TRBJ1-1, with 7 bases lining up with TRBD1. V was pared by 4 bases and J by 5 bases, with 11 bases of the junction left unmatched. Germline V gives CDR1 SGHKS, CDR2 YYEKEE (reference sequence). There are 15 residues in the CDR3. CDR3 coding DNA: TGTGCCAGCAGCGCCGGGCCGAGGGGGCGGACTGAAGCTTTCTTT. Amino acid sequence: CASSAGPRGRTEAFF.

This clonotype came up many times. V is TRBV10-3 and J is TRBJ2-3; D not certain. V was trimmed by 9 bases and J by 0 bases, leaving 4 bases between them. The germline V gene encodes CDR1 ENHRY and CDR2 SYGVKD. CDR3 length: 11 amino acids. CDR3 amino acids: CAMGSTDTQYF. The CDR3 nucleotides read TGTGCCATGGGAAGCACAGATACGCAGTATTTT.

The table lists this clonotype with a few counts. V gene TRBV7-9 combines with J gene TRBJ2-1, with no clear D. The V gene lost 5 bases and the J gene lost 5 bases, with 7 bases spanning the gap. The CDR3 totals 12 residues. In germline, CDR1 is SEHNR, CDR2 FQNEAQ (reference sequence). This CDR3 reads CASSNMDNEQFF. The DNA of the CDR3 is TGTGCCAGCAGCAACATGGACAATGAGCAGTTCTTC.

CDR3 bases: TGCGCCAGCAGCTTGGGGGGAGACGTCCCGGAGACCCAGTACTTC. Translation gives CASSLGGDVPETQYF. This rearrangement joins TRBV5-1 to TRBJ2-5, with TRBD2 as a possible D gene (5 bases). Germline V gene sequence: CDR1 SGHRS, CDR2 YFSETQ. V was cut by 0 bases and J by 5 bases, with 14 bases left in between. The CDR3 covers 15 residues.

This chain links TRBV3-1 with TRBJ1-2; D is undetermined. Germline V CDR1 and CDR2: LGHDT, YNNKEL (reference sequence). V was trimmed by 0 bases and J by 4 bases, leaving 9 bases between them. The CDR3 is made up of 14 amino acids. The CDR3 loop reads CASSQEGQTYGYTF. CDR3 nucleotide sequence: TGTGCCAGCAGCCAAGAGGGTCAGACCTATGGCTACACCTTC.

V is TRBV20-1 and J is TRBJ1-1; D may be TRBD1 (6 bases). Germline V gene sequence: CDR1 DFQATT, CDR2 SNEGSKA (reference sequence). V dropped 0 bases and J dropped 8 bases, with 13 bases sitting between them. The CDR3 length is 13 residues. CDR3 sequence reads: CSAREETGFEAFF. CDR3 in DNA: TGCAGTGCTAGAGAGGAAACAGGGTTCGAAGCTTTCTTT.

This clonotype appeared a single time. This CDR3 is missing its conserved last phenylalanine or tryptophan, likely due to a read error. This chain links TRBV12-3 or TRBV12-4 with TRBJ1-2, with D unresolved. Trimming stripped 1 base from V and 0 bases from J, with 15 bases between. This CDR3 has 17 amino acids. CDR3 in amino acids: CASSLELRMWANYGYTS. As DNA, the CDR3 is TGTGCCAGCAGTTTAGAACTTAGGATGTGGGCTAACTATGGCTACACCTCC.

This rearrangement joins TRBV12-3 or TRBV12-4 to TRBJ2-7; the match to TRBD1 covers 8 bases. The CDR3 is 15 amino acids. Trimming cost V 4 bases and J 6 bases; bases outside gene matches: 11. CDR3 sequence: CASSSIRQGYTEQYF. CDR3 coding DNA: TGTGCCAGCAGTTCGATCCGACAGGGGTATACCGAGCAGTACTTC.

This chain connects TRBV20-1 to TRBJ2-1; 7 nucleotides match TRBD2. This CDR3 comprises 11 residues. Germline values: CDR1 DFQATT, CDR2 SNEGSKA (reference sequence). J gave up 7 bases and V 8 bases, and 5 bases lay outside the gene matches. In DNA form, the CDR3 reads TGCAGTAGTACCGGGGGGAATGAGCAGTTCTTC. Its protein product is CSSTGGNEQFF.

The J gene is TRBJ2-2, the V gene TRBV4-3; no firm D call. Germline V gene lookup returns CDR1 LGHNA and CDR2 YSLEER. The CDR3 covers 12 residues. V lost 1 base and J 7 bases, leaving 4 bases between the germline ends. The CDR3 reads CASSQAGGELFF. Here the CDR3 DNA reads TGCGCCAGCAGCCAAGCAGGCGGGGAGCTGTTTTTT.

This sequence joins TRBV29-1 and TRBJ2-1; the D is unclear. The ends were cut back, 4 bases at V and 4 bases at J, with 11 bases in the middle. The length of the CDR3 is 13 residues. CDR1 and CDR2 (germline): SQVTM, ANQGSEA. CDR3 region: CSVGRDVYNEQFF. The CDR3 nucleotides are TGCAGCGTTGGGCGTGACGTGTACAATGAGCAGTTCTTC.

This chain uses TRBV20-1 with TRBJ2-5; D gene unclear. CDR3 length: 14 residues. With 0 bases removed from V and 5 bases from J, the gap between germline ends came to 13 bases. Germline lookup yields CDR1 DFQATT and CDR2 SNEGSKA (reference sequence). As DNA, the CDR3 is TGCAGTGCTAGAGATCGGTGGATGGGGGAGACCCAGTACTTC. Amino acids: CSARDRWMGETQYF.

A few counts support this clonotype. The CDR3: CASTQGPIGNEQFF. The CDR3 nucleotides are TGTGCCAGCACCCAAGGCCCCATTGGCAATGAGCAGTTCTTC. This rearrangement joins TRBV12-3 or TRBV12-4 to TRBJ2-1; D is ambiguous. This CDR3 contains 14 residues. Deletions cut 7 bases from V and 6 bases from J, with 16 bases between.

V gene TRBV7-2 combines with J gene TRBJ1-2; TRBD1 matches at 11 bases. Unmatched junction bases numbered 5, after V lost 0 bases and J lost 5 bases. The CDR3 consists of 16 residues. CDR1 is SGHTA and CDR2 is FQGNSA in the germline V gene. The CDR3 nucleotides read TGTGCCAGCAGCTTAGCGTGGGGACAGGGGGGTTATGGCTACACCTTC. This translates into CASSLAWGQGGYGYTF.

The rearrangement joins TRBV20-1 to TRBJ1-1, with 7 positions matching TRBD1. CDR3 size: 15 residues. Germline CDR1 is DFQATT and CDR2 is SNEGSKA (reference sequence). J gave up 7 bases and V 1 base, and 12 bases lay outside the gene matches. The CDR3 DNA reads as TGCAGTGCTAGAGGAACCTCTACAGGGGAGGTTGAAGCTTTCTTT. As protein: CSARGTSTGEVEAFF.

This chain links TRBV20-1 with TRBJ2-3; 10 positions match TRBD2. The length of the CDR3 is 16 residues. Trimming removed 2 bases from V and 3 bases from J; junction bases left unmatched: 8. The germline gives CDR1 DFQATT, CDR2 SNEGSKA (reference sequence). The CDR3 here is CSARSLLAGITDTQYF. As DNA, the CDR3 is TGCAGTGCTAGATCCCTACTAGCGGGGATAACAGATACGCAGTATTTT.

This chain uses TRBV7-2 with TRBJ2-3; 7 positions match TRBD2. V lost 2 bases and J lost 4; bases outside the gene matches: 9. CDR1 is SGHTA, CDR2 FQGNSA, per germline. CDR3 size: 16 residues. The chain's CDR3 is CASSLLGGGSSDTQYF. CDR3 nucleotide sequence: TGTGCCAGCAGCTTATTGGGGGGGGGAAGTTCAGATACGCAGTATTTT. Filled out from reference TRBV7-2 and TRBJ2-3, the complete variable domain reads GAGVSQSPSNKVTEKGKDVELRCDPISGHTALYWYRQSLGQGLEFLIYFQGNSAPDKSGLPSDRFSAERTGGSVSTLTIQRTQQEDSAVYLCASSLLGGGSSDTQYFGPGTRLTVL.

The chain employs TRBV20-1 and TRBJ2-1, with 7 nucleotides matching TRBD1. The CDR3 covers 13 residues. CDR1 is DFQATT, CDR2 SNEGSKA, per germline (reference sequence). V dropped 5 bases and J dropped 4; count of bases not matched to a gene: 5. CDR3 residues: CSAADRNYNEQFF. CDR3 DNA sequence: TGCAGTGCTGCGGACAGGAATTACAATGAGCAGTTCTTC.

There are many counts of this clonotype. The chain links TRBV6-2 or TRBV6-3 to TRBJ1-1, with a tentative D call TRBD1 (5 bases). CDR3 length equals 15 residues. Germline lookup yields CDR1 MNHEY and CDR2 SVGEGT. Trimming left V 2 bases short and J 4 bases short, with 14 bases between. CDR3 sequence: CASSYPRRVFTEAFF. CDR3 DNA: TGTGCCAGCAGTTACCCTCGCAGGGTTTTCACTGAAGCTTTCTTT.

This chain uses TRBV7-2 with TRBJ2-1, with no clear D. This CDR3 has 14 residues. The ends were cut back, 8 bases at V and 6 bases at J, with 17 bases in the middle. Germline CDR1 and CDR2: SGHTA and FQGNSA. CDR3 region: CASCPGVVVNEQFF. The DNA of the CDR3 is TGTGCCAGCTGTCCTGGGGTGGTGGTCAATGAGCAGTTCTTC.

This clonotype was seen a handful of times. CDR3 nucleotides: TGTGCCACCAGTGATGGGGGACTAGCGGGGCCCAACTTCGCCAATGAGCAGTTCTTC. Translated, it gives CATSDGGLAGPNFANEQFF. V usage is TRBV24-1 and J usage is TRBJ2-1; 13 bases line up with TRBD2. CDR3 size: 19 residues. CDR1 is KGHDR, CDR2 SFDVKD, per germline. V trimming: 3 bases; J trimming: 6 bases; junction bases outside the gene matches: 13.

This clonotype was found a few times. CDR3 bases: TGTGCCAGCAGTTTCCCACTAGCGGGGATGAGGGAGCAGTACTTC. Amino acid sequence: CASSFPLAGMREQYF. This chain joins TRBV12-3 or TRBV12-4 and TRBJ2-7; 10 bases are shared with TRBD2. The CDR3 spans 15 residues. V lost 3 bases, J lost 7 bases, and 9 bases stayed unmatched.

This clonotype was observed a handful of times. The chain combines TRBV10-3 with TRBJ2-7; D is possibly TRBD1 (6 bases). Germline CDR1 reads ENHRY; CDR2 reads SYGVKD. V was pared by 6 bases and J by 2 bases, with 8 bases between. The CDR3 is 12 amino acids. DNA of the CDR3: TGTGCCATCAGGGACAGTACCTACGAGCAGTACTTC. Amino acid sequence: CAIRDSTYEQYF.